These T cell receptor beta chains were read from a single sample in a study of T-cell memory formation after mild COVID-19. TCRdb redid the calling of the 5' RACE reads with MiXCR, one entry per CDR3 protein. The table includes about 120,000 distinct CDR3 sequences, 20% to 25% detected once. The specimen was PBMCs or a T cell subset sorted from them (not recorded which). The source of these receptors is a man aged 18 to 29 who had mild COVID-19 (a few samples of this study predate the infection). Cell type and time point are not known. CDR3s include the opening cysteine and the closing phenylalanine or tryptophan. A D gene is named only where the DNA matches it firmly. Rows give clone size only sometimes, using once, few, many, or a class for an expanded clone.

d_gene	v_gene	abundance	j_gene	CDR3nt	CDR3aa
-	TRBV6-2/TRBV6-3	-	TRBJ2-2	TGTGCCAGCGGGGCCACCGGGGAGCTGTTTTTT	CASGATGELFF
-	TRBV27	-	TRBJ2-1	TGTGCCAGCAGCCCCCCAGCCGGGTCGGCTGAGCAGTTCTTC	CASSPPAGSAEQFF
-	TRBV7-9	few	TRBJ1-3	TGTGCCAGCAGTGGACAGAATTCAGCTGGAAACACCATATATTTT	CASSGQNSAGNTIYF
-	TRBV2	few	TRBJ2-3	TGTGCCAGCAGCCAAAATTACGACAGAGCCTCCACAGATACGCAGTATTTT	CASSQNYDRASTDTQYF
TRBD2	TRBV7-8	-	TRBJ2-5	TGTGCCAGCAGCTTTGAGCGGGGGGGCTTGGAGACCCAGTACTTC	CASSFERGGLETQYF
-	TRBV20-1	few	TRBJ2-3	TGCAGTGCTAGAGACCGGGATTCTCGGTCAGATACGCAGTATTTT	CSARDRDSRSDTQYF
-	TRBV7-9	-	TRBJ2-5	TGTGCCAGCAGCCGAACGAGGGGATCTCGAGAGACCCAGTACTTC	CASSRTRGSRETQYF
-	TRBV6-6	few	TRBJ2-7	TGTGCCAGCAGTGTCGGGAGCTCCTACGAGCAGTACTTC	CASSVGSSYEQYF
-	TRBV11-1	-	TRBJ2-1	TGTGCCAGCAGCTCCTTCTCGGGGGTCAATGAGCAGTTCTTC	CASSSFSGVNEQFF
-	TRBV6-5	few	TRBJ1-3	TGTGCCAGCGGGATCTCTGGAAACACCATATATTTT	CASGISGNTIYF
-	TRBV10-3	-	TRBJ1-1	TGTGCCATCAGTGAGGGAGGGGCTGACACTGAAGCTTTCTTT	CAISEGGADTEAFF
TRBD1	TRBV7-9	-	TRBJ1-3	TGTGCCAGCAGCATCGAAGACAGGGGGCTCGGAAACACCATATATTTT	CASSIEDRGLGNTIYF
TRBD2	TRBV5-1	many	TRBJ2-3	TGCGCCAGCAGCAACCTAGCGGGGTTTTATACGCAGTATTTT	CASSNLAGFYTQYF
-	TRBV4-1	few	TRBJ2-5	TGCGCCAGCAGCCGCCGGGCCGCGGAAGAGACCCAGTACTTC	CASSRRAAEETQYF
TRBD2	TRBV11-2	-	TRBJ2-5	TGTGCCAGCAGCGACAGGCTCGGGACTAGCACGGAGACCCAGTACTTC	CASSDRLGTSTETQYF
-	TRBV3-1	-	TRBJ2-5	TGTGCCAGCAGCCAAGATCCGGAGGGCATAGGAGAGACCCAGTACTTC	CASSQDPEGIGETQYF
-	TRBV10-3	-	TRBJ1-2	TGTGCCATCACCGGGGCAGGGGCTCAGGGCAGCGGAGGCTACACCTTC	CAITGAGAQGSGGYTF
-	TRBV4-1	-	TRBJ1-2	TGCGCCAGCAGCCAAGTTGATCCTACAGGGTACGGCTACACCTTC	CASSQVDPTGYGYTF
-	TRBV7-8	-	TRBJ1-5	TGTGCCAGCAGCTTAGAGGTGGTCAGACAGCCCCAGCATTTT	CASSLEVVRQPQHF
-	TRBV5-1	few	TRBJ1-1	TGCGCCAGCAGCCCCGAGGGACGAATGAACACTGAAGCTTTCTTT	CASSPEGRMNTEAFF
-	TRBV4-3	-	TRBJ2-5	TGCGCCAGCAGCCTTGCCATGGGGTCTAGGGAGACCCAGTACTTC	CASSLAMGSRETQYF
TRBD1	TRBV7-9	-	TRBJ2-7	TGTGCCAGCAGCGGGGGGACAGGGCTGAGCTACGAGCAGTACTTC	CASSGGTGLSYEQYF
TRBD1	TRBV3-1	-	TRBJ2-4	TGTGCCAGCAGCCACCGGACAGGGCCGCTAGCCAAAAACATTCAGTACTTC	CASSHRTGPLAKNIQYF
-	TRBV4-3	-	TRBJ2-5	TGCGCCAGCAGCCAAGGAAAGGCTAAAGAGACCCAGTACTTC	CASSQGKAKETQYF